This entry lists 13 T cell receptor beta chains sequenced from one sample in a study of radiotherapy plus CTLA-4 blockade in lung cancer (dated by TCRdb to the late 2010s). Libraries were constructed by the immunoSEQ multiplex PCR assay. Not all clones reach the TCRdb copy of this immuneACCESS table, which keeps in-frame sequences only. Checked studies attribute under half of the gap to unresolved V genes and leave the rest unexplained. This sample comprises about 45,000 clones, 73% of them detected only once. Roughly 3.5% of the sample is taken by the ten largest. The sample in question was peripheral blood, obtained from a patient treated with radiotherapy plus ipilimumab. Every receptor here comes from a human donor with non-small cell lung cancer who had a complete response to radiotherapy plus ipilimumab.

This chain joins TRBV30 and TRBJ2-5; no clear D gene. Germline assignment: CDR1 GTSNPN and CDR2 SVGIG (reference sequence). This CDR3 comprises 14 residues. V was pared by 0 bases and J by 7 bases, with 15 bases between. The CDR3 protein is CAWSVRGLSGTQYF. The CDR3 coding sequence is TGTGCCTGGAGTGTACGTGGGTTATCGGGGACCCAGTACTTC.

This sequence joins TRBV5-6 and TRBJ1-2; 9 nucleotides line up with TRBD1. This CDR3 region has 14 residues. Germline loops: CDR1 SGHDT, CDR2 YYEEEE. J gave up 3 bases and V 6 bases, and 6 bases lay outside the gene matches. The CDR3 sequence: CASTLGQGYYGYTF. CDR3 DNA: TGTGCCAGCACCTTAGGACAGGGGTACTATGGCTACACCTTC.

The gene calls are TRBV7-8 and TRBJ1-6, with TRBD1 as a possible D gene (6 bases). Germline V gives CDR1 SGHVS, CDR2 FQNEAQ. Trimming pared 5 bases from V and 10 bases from J, leaving 18 bases between. The CDR3 sequence is 15 residues long. CDR3 sequence (DNA): TGTGCCAGCAGCACAAGGGGGGGGCAGGGGTCACCCCTCCACTTT. Translation: CASSTRGGQGSPLHF.

The chain uses TRBV7-9 and TRBJ2-5; 7 positions match TRBD1. The J call is in doubt because the DNA end fits TRBJ2-7 better. Germline CDR1 SEHNR, CDR2 FQNEAQ (reference sequence). The CDR3 covers 14 residues. CDR3 in DNA: TGTGCCAGCAGCCGACAGGGAGTTGGGTACGAGCAGTACTTC. Its translation is CASSRQGVGYEQYF.

Here the CDR3 reads CASSLGPLTGFNQPQHF. CDR3 DNA: TGTGCCAGCAGCTTAGGGCCATTGACAGGGTTCAATCAGCCCCAGCATTTT. The J gene is TRBJ1-5, the V gene TRBV7-8, with 7 bases matching TRBD1. Trimming took 1 base from V and 3 from J; bases not matched to a gene: 9. CDR1 and CDR2 (germline): SGHVS, FQNEAQ. CDR3 length: 17 residues.

This clone was seen a few times. The V and J genes are TRBV4-1 and TRBJ2-3, with a tentative D call TRBD1 (6 bases). CDR3 length equals 15 residues. V lost 0 bases and J lost 5, with 12 bases in between. From germline, CDR1 is MGHRA and CDR2 YSYEKL. The CDR3 here is CASSQDEQGRDTQYF. The DNA for the CDR3 is TGCGCCAGCAGCCAAGATGAACAGGGAAGAGATACGCAGTATTTT.

The V gene is TRBV5-6, the J gene TRBJ1-1, with 8 bases fitting TRBD1. V gave up 3 bases and J gave up 5 bases; unmatched junction bases: 12. This CDR3 is built from 16 residues. Germline V CDR1 and CDR2: SGHDT, YYEEEE. In nucleotides, the CDR3 is TGTGCCAGCAGCTCTGGGGGCACGGACAGGGTGACTGAAGCTTTCTTT. Encoded protein: CASSSGGTDRVTEAFF.

Only one count was recorded for this clone. This sequence joins TRBV5-6 and TRBJ2-7; possibly TRBD2 for D (5 bases). The CDR3 is 13 residues long. Per germline, CDR1 SGHDT and CDR2 YYEEEE. Trimming cost V 4 bases and J 3 bases, with 11 bases left between them. The CDR3 sequence: CASSPPEGYEQYF. CDR3 coding DNA: TGTGCCAGCAGCCCCCCAGAGGGCTACGAGCAGTACTTC.

The rearrangement links TRBV10-3 to TRBJ1-5; a possible D gene is TRBD1 (6 bases). CDR3 length: 14 amino acids. From germline, CDR1 is ENHRY and CDR2 SYGVKD. Trimming removed 6 bases from V and 0 bases from J, with 9 bases in between. CDR3 DNA: TGTGCCATCAGGGACAGTACTAGCAATCAGCCCCAGCATTTT. Residues: CAIRDSTSNQPQHF.

The genes are TRBV7-6 and TRBJ2-7; TRBD2 matches 8 bases. V lost 4 bases, J lost 0 bases, and 5 bases stayed unmatched. CDR1 is SGHVS, CDR2 FNYEAQ, per germline. The CDR3 totals 15 residues. The CDR3 sequence is CASSSQRGTSYEQYF. CDR3 nucleotide sequence: TGTGCCAGCAGCTCCCAGCGGGGGACCTCCTACGAGCAGTACTTC.

This clone has a single count. This chain uses TRBV27 with TRBJ2-5, with 9 bases fitting TRBD2. The V segment lost 9 bases and the J segment 5 bases; nucleotides outside the gene matches: 19. There are 17 residues in the CDR3. CDR1 and CDR2 from the germline V gene are MNHEY and SMNVEV (reference sequence). Written as DNA, the CDR3 is TGTGCCAGTACGAACAAGCGGGAGGCTAGCCCCCTGGAGACCCAGTACTTC. Translating it yields CASTNKREASPLETQYF.

This chain links TRBV2 with TRBJ2-1; 8 nucleotides line up with TRBD2. CDR3 length: 13 amino acids. Germline V gene lookup returns CDR1 SNHLY and CDR2 FYNNEI. V gave up 7 bases and J gave up 9 bases; unmatched junction bases: 8. The CDR3 spells CASKTSVSGEQFF. Here the CDR3 DNA reads TGTGCCAGCAAGACTAGCGTTAGCGGTGAGCAGTTCTTC.

There are a few counts of this clone. The chain is built from TRBV9 and TRBJ2-7, with 7 bases lining up with TRBD2. Germline-derived CDR1 and CDR2 are SGDLS and YYNGEE. The CDR3 sequence is 15 residues long. Trimming cost V 0 bases and J 2 bases; bases outside gene matches: 5. CDR3 residues: CASSVESGLPYEQYF. The CDR3 DNA is TGTGCCAGCAGCGTAGAGTCGGGACTACCCTACGAGCAGTACTTC.